The following is a T cell receptor beta chain sequence with its context. What antigen it recognizes has not been identified. The input lacks base qualities; no much larger clone sits a single base away. The data derive from a study of blood T cells in healthy people across ages (dated by TCRdb to 2014 to 2015). With respect to the entire study: In model experiments, template switching captured roughly one uniquely barcoded TCR beta cDNA molecule for every two T cells. The study measured age-related changes in TCR beta repertoire diversity using deep sequencing normalized with unique cDNA molecular identifiers. Donors were grouped into four age groups: young (average roughly 17 years), middle-aged (39), aged (around 60) and long-lived (approximately 82). To avoid experimental bias, donors of different ages were randomly spread across the sequencing lanes. For two donors (one aged 18 to 30 and one aged 80 or older), the study analyzed two additional independent replicas of 1 million unique cDNA reads from the same blood draw.

Library preparation employed 5' RACE. Sequencing relied on an Illumina HiSeq 2500. A second PCR of roughly 6 to 12 cycles was performed with a sample-barcoded 5' primer and a J-beta primer mix. A template-switch 5' adaptor carrying 12 random nucleotides introduced a unique molecular identifier onto each TCR beta cDNA molecule. Each sample yielded at least 3 million CDR3-containing paired-end reads. The Mint cDNA synthesis kit, primed by a TRBC-specific oligonucleotide, was used to synthesize first-strand cDNA from all RNA. Following uracil-DNA glycosylase treatment, all cDNA underwent a first 18-cycle PCR with the universal primers M1SS and BC2_uni_R. The study's processing was this. Normalization of each sample was performed by random selection of 1 million high-quality reads, each carrying a distinct molecular identifier. Instead of being binned into consensus sequences, reads with shared molecular identifiers were discarded. MiTCR, run with a Q25 quality threshold and the strictest error-elimination algorithm, handled CDR3 identification, clonotype clustering and error correction. A nonparametric unseen species model with Euler transformation was used to estimate lower-bound total TCR beta diversity. TCRdb's own reprocessing of the public reads used fastp at Q25 and MiXCR and kept productive beta chains. All rows with the same CDR3 protein become a single entry with the most common DNA and genes. In this record, the V and J calls reflect TCRdb's handling and not the investigators' own analysis. This sample has about 1.4 million distinct CDR3 sequences in its table, and 45% to 70% of those were observed once. The top ten hold roughly 6.3% of the sample.

The paper's findings and limits, for the study overall: Observed TCR beta diversity per million T cells fell roughly linearly with age, and a significant reduction was already apparent by age approximately 40. Conclusive comparison of naive and antigen-experienced compartments was prevented by the profiling of bulk unsorted PBMCs. The percentage of naive T cells measured by flow cytometry correlated strongly with observed TCR beta diversity. Estimates of total diversity based on one million sequenced T cells were regarded as lower bounds and as underestimates. Donor CMV infection status was unknown, potentially confounding age-related changes in expanded clonotypes. Compared with the aged group, the long-lived group had more naive CD4+ T cells, fewer expanded clones and increased TCR diversity, a pattern suggesting age selection.

For this chain, trimming is 4 bases at the V end and 7 bases at the J end, and the number of junction bases without a gene match is 17. Via the germline V gene, CDR1 is SGHRS and CDR2 YFSETQ. The CDR3 goes from the cysteine to the phenylalanine over 17 residues. Only the CDR3 part of the read is kept: 51 bases, read in frame from the first base. The donors were 40 or so Caucasian individuals from Russia, aged about 6 to 100 years, who were systemically healthy. Each donor gave about 9.7 milliliters of peripheral blood, drawn into EDTA-treated Vacutainer tubes. Ficoll-Paque density-gradient centrifugation was used to isolate PBMCs, with at least 7 million per sample. Total RNA was extracted from PBMCs with Trizol reagent, with at least 5.5 micrograms obtained per sample. For every donor, flow cytometry on a PBMC aliquot measured the percentage of naive CD45RAhigh/CD27high T cells.

This clonotype was sampled from a man aged 18 to 30 in good health. Source material: blood. The V and J genes are TRBV5-1 and TRBJ2-1; a stretch of 7 junction bases matches TRBD2. The sequenced DNA is TGCGCCAGCAGCCCGGGCTTTGGGGGAGGGCCTCTGAATGAGCAGTTCTTC. This sequence encodes CASSPGFGGGPLNEQFF.